A selection of T cell receptor beta chains follows, all from one sample in a study of blood T cell repertoires in COVID-19. The assay was immunoSEQ multiplex PCR, and TCRdb's table has in-frame clones only and misses some. Seen here are approximately 160,000 clones, approximately 80% observed once, and the top ten hold less than 3.5%. The sample was peripheral blood. Receptor source: an older woman with acute or convalescent COVID-19. Each CDR3 is given with its conserved first and last residue. The D gene is left open where the match is weak. Rows give clone size only sometimes, using once, few, many, or a class for an expanded clone.

TRBV7-2	.	few	TRBJ1-1	CASSPEGLGEAFF	TGTGCCAGCAGTCCCGAGGGTTTGGGTGAAGCTTTCTTT
TRBV3-1/TRBV3-2	.	.	TRBJ2-4	CASGQKNIQYF	TGTGCCAGCGGTCAGAAAAACATTCAGTACTTC
TRBV5-1	TRBD1	.	TRBJ1-6	CASSSGQGWNSPLHF	TGCGCCAGCAGCTCGGGACAGGGGTGGAATTCACCCCTCCACTTT
TRBV5-1	TRBD2	.	TRBJ2-3	CASSSLADGAADTQYF	TGCGCCAGCAGCTCACTAGCGGACGGTGCCGCAGATACGCAGTATTTT
TRBV6-6	.	.	TRBJ2-4	CASSFTLAKNIQYF	TGTGCCAGCAGTTTTACTCTAGCCAAAAACATTCAGTACTTC
TRBV25-1	.	few	TRBJ1-2	CASSGQGKGENGYTF	TGTGCCAGCAGTGGCCAGGGTAAAGGAGAGAATGGCTACACCTTC
TRBV6-9	.	once	TRBJ1-3	CASRGCRVQGLSGNTIYF	TGTGCCAGCAGAGGATGCCGGGTACAGGGTCTCTCTGGAAACACCATATATTTT
TRBV15	.	.	TRBJ2-5	CATSRDPKETQYF	TGTGCCACCAGCAGAGACCCAAAAGAGACCCAGTACTTC
TRBV7-2	.	few	TRBJ2-1	CASSLGRNNEQFF	TGTGCCAGCAGCTTAGGGCGGAACAATGAGCAGTTCTTC
TRBV12-3/TRBV12-4	.	.	TRBJ1-1	CASRSRENTEAFF	TGTGCCAGCAGGTCGAGAGAAAACACTGAAGCTTTCTTT
TRBV6-6	.	.	TRBJ2-7	CASNSPPQRQYF	TGTGCCAGCAACTCCCCGCCCCAACGGCAGTACTTC
TRBV6-1	.	.	TRBJ2-7	CASSEVGGSSYEQYF	TGTGCCAGCAGTGAAGTAGGAGGGAGCTCCTACGAGCAGTACTTC
TRBV9	TRBD2	few	TRBJ2-1	CASSVGVAGNGEQFF	TGTGCCAGCAGCGTAGGGGTAGCGGGGAACGGTGAGCAGTTCTTC
TRBV11-2	TRBD1	.	TRBJ1-1	CASSFRTGANTEAFF	TGTGCCAGCAGCTTTCGGACAGGAGCGAACACTGAAGCTTTCTTT
TRBV20-1	TRBD1	.	TRBJ1-5	CSASWTGINQPQHF	TGCAGTGCTAGTTGGACAGGGATCAATCAGCCCCAGCATTTT
TRBV13	.	.	TRBJ1-6	CASSLEAANSPLHF	TGTGCCAGCAGCTTAGAGGCAGCGAATTCACCCCTCCACTTT
TRBV7-2	.	once	TRBJ1-5	CASSKEWGGNQPQHF	TGTGCCAGCAGCAAGGAGTGGGGGGGCAATCAGCCCCAGCATTTT
TRBV29-1	.	.	TRBJ1-1	CSGAISTALNTEAFF	TGCAGCGGGGCGATATCGACAGCATTGAACACTGAAGCTTTCTTT
TRBV27	.	.	TRBJ2-7	CASSFQASSYEQYF	TGTGCCAGCAGTTTCCAAGCAAGCTCCTACGAGCAGTACTTC
TRBV7-2	TRBD1	.	TRBJ1-1	CASSWTGGTEAFF	TGTGCCAGCAGCTGGACAGGGGGCACTGAAGCTTTCTTT
TRBV5-1	TRBD1	.	TRBJ2-7	CASSLATSRQGAYEQYF	TGCGCCAGCAGCTTGGCCACTTCTAGGCAGGGGGCCTACGAGCAGTACTTC
TRBV5-1	TRBD1	.	TRBJ2-3	CASSYSGTGGADTQYF	TGCGCCAGCAGCTACTCCGGGACAGGGGGCGCAGATACGCAGTATTTT
TRBV29-1	TRBD1	.	TRBJ2-7	CSVKERQGIYEQYF	TGCAGCGTTAAAGAGAGACAGGGGATCTACGAGCAGTACTTC
TRBV2	TRBD1	.	TRBJ1-2	CASSTDRDGYGYTF	TGTGCCAGCAGCACCGACAGGGATGGCTATGGCTACACCTTC
TRBV7-2	TRBD1	.	TRBJ1-3	CASSAGTAGNTIYF	TGTGCCAGCAGCGCCGGGACAGCTGGAAACACCATATATTTT
TRBV11-2	.	.	TRBJ2-2	CASSLRGSNTGELFF	TGTGCCAGCAGCTTAAGGGGGTCGAACACCGGGGAGCTGTTTTTT
TRBV27	.	.	TRBJ1-6	CASSLEGIYNSPLHF	TGTGCCAGCAGTTTGGAGGGAATCTATAATTCACCCCTCCACTTT
TRBV3-1/TRBV3-2	.	.	TRBJ2-2	CASSGVKIARGELFF	TGTGCCAGCAGCGGGGTAAAAATAGCGCGCGGGGAGCTGTTTTTT
TRBV28	.	.	TRBJ2-7	CASSPGYEQYF	TGTGCCAGCAGTCCAGGGTACGAGCAGTACTTC
TRBV7-3	.	few	TRBJ2-3	CASSLTGLPDTQYF	TGTGCCAGCAGCTTAACGGGACTGCCAGATACGCAGTATTTT
TRBV6-5	.	.	TRBJ1-4	CASSYSAGRAEKLFF	TGTGCCAGCAGTTACTCGGCAGGCAGGGCGGAAAAACTGTTTTTT
TRBV4-2	.	.	TRBJ1-3	CASSRSKLGGGNTIYF	TGTGCCAGCAGCCGTTCTAAGCTAGGCGGCGGAAACACCATATATTTT
TRBV3-1/TRBV3-2	.	.	TRBJ1-5	CASSQGLSLGMDQPQHF	TGTGCCAGCAGCCAAGGACTATCGCTGGGTATGGATCAGCCCCAGCATTTT
TRBV3-1/TRBV3-2	TRBD1	.	TRBJ1-1	CASSQARDRVEAFF	TGTGCCAGCAGCCAAGCCCGGGACAGGGTTGAAGCTTTCTTT
TRBV12-3/TRBV12-4	.	.	TRBJ1-4	CASSQQGEKLFF	TGTGCCAGCAGCCAGCAGGGTGAAAAACTGTTTTTT
TRBV3-1/TRBV3-2	.	.	TRBJ1-4	CASSSAGDIPRKKLFF	TGTGCCAGCAGCTCGGCGGGGGACATCCCAAGGAAAAAACTGTTTTTT
TRBV5-1	TRBD1	.	TRBJ1-3	CASSKGQGIDGNTIYF	TGCGCCAGCAGCAAGGGACAGGGCATTGATGGAAACACCATATATTTT
TRBV4-1	TRBD2	.	TRBJ2-6	CASSQVSGGAPVGFLTF	TGCGCCAGCAGCCAAGTGAGCGGGGGGGCCCCCGTCGGCTTCCTGACTTTC
TRBV18	.	.	TRBJ2-7	CASSPLAGRVYEQYF	TGTGCCAGCTCACCACTGGCAGGGCGAGTCTACGAGCAGTACTTC
TRBV4-1	TRBD1	.	TRBJ1-1	CASSPGGTEAFF	TGCGCCAGCAGCCCAGGGGGAACTGAAGCTTTCTTT
TRBV7-2	.	.	TRBJ2-3	CASTRRGSPGYRDTQYF	TGTGCCAGCACCCGACGGGGTTCGCCCGGATATAGAGATACGCAGTATTTT
TRBV13	TRBD2	.	TRBJ2-1	CASRSGGPAAAYNEQFF	TGTGCCAGCCGGTCGGGGGGGCCCGCTGCCGCCTACAATGAGCAGTTCTTC
TRBV27	TRBD1	.	TRBJ2-7	CASSPETGTYEQYF	TGTGCCAGCAGTCCCGAGACAGGGACCTACGAGCAGTACTTC
TRBV5-1	TRBD1	.	TRBJ2-5	CASSFGDRVETQYF	TGCGCCAGCAGCTTCGGCGACAGGGTGGAGACCCAGTACTTC
TRBV5-6	TRBD1	.	TRBJ1-2	CASSFNRGLNGYTF	TGTGCCAGCAGCTTCAACAGGGGGCTCAATGGCTACACCTTC
TRBV14	.	.	TRBJ2-3	CASSFQGGPDTQYF	TGTGCCAGCAGTTTTCAGGGGGGCCCAGATACGCAGTATTTT
TRBV4-2	.	.	TRBJ1-1	CASSGQVNTEAFF	TGTGCCAGCAGCGGACAAGTGAACACTGAAGCTTTCTTT
TRBV7-9	.	.	TRBJ2-5	CASSPQGQSETQYF	TGTGCCAGCAGCCCTCAGGGGCAATCAGAGACCCAGTACTTC
TRBV18	.	.	TRBJ1-5	CASSPPAYSNQPQHF	TGTGCCAGCTCACCACCGGCTTATAGCAATCAGCCCCAGCATTTT
TRBV7-2	TRBD2	few	TRBJ2-5	CASSGTSGYQETQYF	TGTGCCAGCAGCGGGACTAGCGGGTACCAAGAGACCCAGTACTTC
TRBV6-5	.	.	TRBJ1-2	CASSYSTDFGYTF	TGTGCCAGCAGTTACTCGACAGATTTTGGCTACACCTTC
TRBV15	.	.	TRBJ2-7	CATRPGQMGEQYF	TGTGCCACCAGACCGGGACAAATGGGCGAGCAGTACTTC
TRBV30	TRBD2	.	TRBJ2-1	CAWSDLAGGVFPNEQFF	TGTGCCTGGAGTGATCTAGCGGGGGGTGTTTTCCCCAATGAGCAGTTCTTC